These T cell receptor beta chains were read from a single sample in a study of regulatory T cells in long-lasting Graves disease. TCRdb ran MiXCR on the multiplex PCR reads and lists one entry per CDR3 protein. This sample has 250,000 to 300,000 distinct CDR3 sequences, with 15% to 20% found just once. These data were also filed under a second study, of T cells in Graves' hyperthyroidism and ophthalmopathy.

The sequenced sample was peripheral blood mononuclear cells (PBMCs), obtained at new diagnosis, from a patient treated with antithyroid drugs. Receptors were obtained from a woman in her twenties or thirties with Graves disease. Each CDR3 is given with its conserved first and last residue. Fields, in order: CDR3 DNA, CDR3 protein, J gene, D gene, V gene, clone size, CDR3 length. The D gene is left open where the match is weak. Expanded clones are given a class, and other clones once, few, many or no size at all.

CDR3nt: TGTGCCAGCAGTTTATTGGCGGGTTCACCCCTCCACTTT
CDR3aa: CASSLLAGSPLHF
j_gene: TRBJ1-6
d_gene: -
v_gene: TRBV6-4
abundance: few
len: 13

CDR3nt: TGTGCCAGTGGAAGTTTGGCCAAAAACATTCAGTACTTC
CDR3aa: CASGSLAKNIQYF
j_gene: TRBJ2-4
d_gene: -
v_gene: TRBV19
abundance: few
len: 13

CDR3nt: TGTGCCAGCAGCGTATCGCAGGGAGAAAATGAGCAGTTCTTC
CDR3aa: CASSVSQGENEQFF
j_gene: TRBJ2-1
d_gene: -
v_gene: TRBV9
abundance: -
len: 14

CDR3nt: TGCGCCAGCAGATCTGCCTTCACAGGTCCCCGACCGAACACCGGGGAGCTGTTTTTT
CDR3aa: CASRSAFTGPRPNTGELFF
j_gene: TRBJ2-2
d_gene: -
v_gene: TRBV5-1
abundance: many
len: 19

CDR3nt: TGTGCCAGCAACAGGGGAAATTCACCCCTCCACTTT
CDR3aa: CASNRGNSPLHF
j_gene: TRBJ1-6
d_gene: TRBD1
v_gene: TRBV3-1
abundance: many
len: 12

CDR3nt: TGCAGTGCTAGGGGCCGACTAGATATTTCCAATGAGCAGTTCTTC
CDR3aa: CSARGRLDISNEQFF
j_gene: TRBJ2-1
d_gene: -
v_gene: TRBV20-1
abundance: many
len: 15

CDR3nt: TGTGCCAGCACCCCCGATGCGGGGGCCGGCCAAGAGACCCAGTACTTC
CDR3aa: CASTPDAGAGQETQYF
j_gene: TRBJ2-5
d_gene: -
v_gene: TRBV2
abundance: -
len: 16

CDR3nt: TGTGCCAGCAGCTTAGGCAGGGGAGTTGGCAATGAGCAGTTCTTC
CDR3aa: CASSLGRGVGNEQFF
j_gene: TRBJ2-1
d_gene: -
v_gene: TRBV11-3
abundance: many
len: 15

CDR3nt: TGTGCCATCACCAGCTCCCCGACAGGGGGGCAAGAGACCCAGTACTTC
CDR3aa: CAITSSPTGGQETQYF
j_gene: TRBJ2-5
d_gene: TRBD1
v_gene: TRBV6-1
abundance: many
len: 16

CDR3nt: TGTGCCAGCAGTGGTGGACCGTCCTATAATTCACCCCTCCACTTT
CDR3aa: CASSGGPSYNSPLHF
j_gene: TRBJ1-6
d_gene: -
v_gene: TRBV2
abundance: few
len: 15

CDR3nt: TGTGCCGGACGAACAGGGGCCCATTCGTACTATGGCTACACCTTC
CDR3aa: CAGRTGAHSYYGYTF
j_gene: TRBJ1-2
d_gene: TRBD1
v_gene: TRBV6-2/TRBV6-3
abundance: many
len: 15

CDR3nt: TGTGCCAGCAGTTACGAGAATCGCAGGGGGTCTACAGATACGCAGTATTTT
CDR3aa: CASSYENRRGSTDTQYF
j_gene: TRBJ2-3
d_gene: TRBD1
v_gene: TRBV6-2/TRBV6-3
abundance: many
len: 17

CDR3nt: TGCAGCTGGGGTCGTAGGGAGCAGTTCTTC
CDR3aa: CSWGRREQFF
j_gene: TRBJ2-1
d_gene: -
v_gene: TRBV20-1
abundance: many
len: 10

CDR3nt: TGTGCCAGCAGTCTTCGGGGCGGGGGGGCCCCCGGAGGTACGCAGTATTTT
CDR3aa: CASSLRGGGAPGGTQYF
j_gene: TRBJ2-3
d_gene: TRBD2
v_gene: TRBV12-3/TRBV12-4
abundance: many
len: 17

CDR3nt: TGTGCCAGCAGCCAATTGGGGACTAGCGCCGAGCAGTACTTC
CDR3aa: CASSQLGTSAEQYF
j_gene: TRBJ2-7
d_gene: TRBD2
v_gene: TRBV4-2
abundance: few
len: 14

CDR3nt: TGTGCCAGCAGCACGACAGCAAGCTATGGCTACACCTTC
CDR3aa: CASSTTASYGYTF
j_gene: TRBJ1-2
d_gene: -
v_gene: TRBV28
abundance: many
len: 13

CDR3nt: TGCGCCAGCAGCCAAGAACTCGCAGGGTGGTCTGAAAAACTGTTTTTT
CDR3aa: CASSQELAGWSEKLFF
j_gene: TRBJ1-4
d_gene: -
v_gene: TRBV4-1
abundance: many
len: 16

CDR3nt: TGCGCCAGCGGCCCGGGACAGGGGGCTGCTGAAGCTTTCTTT
CDR3aa: CASGPGQGAAEAFF
j_gene: TRBJ1-1
d_gene: TRBD1
v_gene: TRBV5-1
abundance: -
len: 14

CDR3nt: TGTGCCAGTCAGGGTTCTGGAGATACGCAGTATTTT
CDR3aa: CASQGSGDTQYF
j_gene: TRBJ2-3
d_gene: -
v_gene: TRBV2
abundance: many
len: 12

CDR3nt: TGTGCCAGCAGCGCCTTGGACGGAGTAAAGCAGTTCTTC
CDR3aa: CASSALDGVKQFF
j_gene: TRBJ2-1
d_gene: -
v_gene: TRBV9
abundance: -
len: 13

CDR3nt: TGTGCCAGTAGTATCGGTTTTATGGATAGGGACGAGCAGTACTTC
CDR3aa: CASSIGFMDRDEQYF
j_gene: TRBJ2-7
d_gene: -
v_gene: TRBV19
abundance: -
len: 15

CDR3nt: TGTGCCAGTAGTGCCCGACAGGGATTAGCGAGCAATCAGCCCCAGCATTTT
CDR3aa: CASSARQGLASNQPQHF
j_gene: TRBJ1-5
d_gene: TRBD1
v_gene: TRBV19
abundance: many
len: 17

CDR3nt: TGCAGTGCTAGAGATAGGGTGGGCTTAAACTATGGCTACACCTTC
CDR3aa: CSARDRVGLNYGYTF
j_gene: TRBJ1-2
d_gene: -
v_gene: TRBV20-1
abundance: many
len: 15

CDR3nt: TGCGCCAGCAGCCAAGATTCGGCCGCCCTAGCTGGCTACACCTTC
CDR3aa: CASSQDSAALAGYTF
j_gene: TRBJ1-2
d_gene: -
v_gene: TRBV4-1
abundance: few
len: 15

CDR3nt: TGCGCCAGCATACTAATCCCGACAGGGCAAAACAATGAGCAGTTCTTC
CDR3aa: CASILIPTGQNNEQFF
j_gene: TRBJ2-1
d_gene: TRBD1
v_gene: TRBV5-1
abundance: -
len: 16

CDR3nt: TGTGCCAGCAGCGTCCTTGGACGGAACTACAATGAGCAGTTCTTC
CDR3aa: CASSVLGRNYNEQFF
j_gene: TRBJ2-1
d_gene: -
v_gene: TRBV9
abundance: few
len: 15

CDR3nt: TGCGCCAGCAGCCAACCGGGACGGATACAATCTGGGGCCAACGTCCTGACTTTC
CDR3aa: CASSQPGRIQSGANVLTF
j_gene: TRBJ2-6
d_gene: -
v_gene: TRBV4-1
abundance: -
len: 18

CDR3nt: TGCAGTGCTCGACGACCCGAGGGACTAGCGGCCTACAATGAGCAGTTCTTC
CDR3aa: CSARRPEGLAAYNEQFF
j_gene: TRBJ2-1
d_gene: TRBD2
v_gene: TRBV20-1
abundance: -
len: 17

CDR3nt: TGTGCCAGTAGTGACAGACAGGGGAGCTCCTACAATGAGCAGTTCTTC
CDR3aa: CASSDRQGSSYNEQFF
j_gene: TRBJ2-1
d_gene: TRBD1
v_gene: TRBV19
abundance: few
len: 16

CDR3nt: TGTGCCAGCAGTTTAGTCGCAGGGGATTCCTACGAGCAGTACTTC
CDR3aa: CASSLVAGDSYEQYF
j_gene: TRBJ2-7
d_gene: -
v_gene: TRBV27
abundance: many
len: 15

CDR3nt: TGTGCCAGCAGACCCGTGAGACAGGAGAGGACCGGGGAGCTGTTTTTT
CDR3aa: CASRPVRQERTGELFF
j_gene: TRBJ2-2
d_gene: -
v_gene: TRBV7-9
abundance: few
len: 16

CDR3nt: TGTGCCAGCACAGACAGAAAATCCTATAATTCACCCCTCCACTTT
CDR3aa: CASTDRKSYNSPLHF
j_gene: TRBJ1-6
d_gene: -
v_gene: TRBV12-3/TRBV12-4
abundance: many
len: 15